The rows below give T cell receptor beta chains drawn from one sample of a study of blood T cell repertoires in COVID-19. Clones were read by immunoSEQ multiplex PCR, and TCRdb kept only the in-frame ones, dropping some. This table has roughly 250,000 clones, approximately 85% appearing once. Sequenced material: PBMCs or T cells enriched from blood (not recorded which). The receptors derive from a woman aged 50 to 65 who had recovered from COVID-19. The conserved cysteine and the conserved F or W are not part of the CDR3 here. Each record gives: J gene, V gene, CDR3 protein.

TRBJ1-3 | TRBV3-1/TRBV3-2 | ASSHNRGSGNTIY
TRBJ2-5 | TRBV25-1 | ASSDPQADTIQETQY
TRBJ1-1 | TRBV7-2 | ASSLSVLTNTEAF
TRBJ1-2 | TRBV4-1 | ASSQGPRQGNHYGYT
TRBJ1-1 | TRBV2 | ASVANSRNTEAF
TRBJ1-3 | TRBV4-1 | ATAGGPKYTIY
TRBJ2-3 | TRBV28 | ASSTLTSGRAGDTQY
TRBJ1-1 | TRBV21-1 | ASSKDGTRTNTEAF
TRBJ2-7 | TRBV6-1 | ASSEWAWEGRDEQY
TRBJ2-2 | TRBV5-1 | ASSDRGTGELF
TRBJ1-1 | TRBV4-1 | ASSQDEAGMNTEAF
TRBJ1-1 | TRBV5-4 | ASSSDREAF
TRBJ2-1 | TRBV5-1 | ASSRTVSSYNEQF
TRBJ2-7 | TRBV25-1 | ASSEMPDSYEQY
TRBJ1-2 | TRBV5-4 | ASSPGQSTSYGYT
TRBJ2-3 | TRBV5-4 | ASSLVSAVTDTQY
TRBJ1-2 | TRBV7-9 | ASSQNSPSIYGYT
TRBJ2-7 | TRBV28 | ASRPPSSYEQY
TRBJ1-2 | TRBV19 | ASSRRGRVGGYT
TRBJ1-6 | TRBV19 | ASNRDNSPLH
TRBJ1-4 | TRBV14 | ASSQESPGLLNEKLF
TRBJ1-1 | TRBV19 | ASSLTDRENTEAF
TRBJ2-7 | TRBV27 | ASRPRDWSSYEQY
TRBJ2-3 | TRBV5-5 | ASSLTLAVTDTQY
TRBJ2-1 | TRBV30 | AWSNGLASDEQF
TRBJ2-7 | TRBV7-3 | ASSLTYSYEQY
TRBJ2-3 | TRBV2 | ASSRTSGGDTSTDTQY
TRBJ2-7 | TRBV9 | ASSPGLAGTEQY
TRBJ2-3 | TRBV6-5 | ATDALFGGDTQY
TRBJ2-2 | TRBV2 | ASTPGPTLARLGGELF
TRBJ1-5 | TRBV19 | ASTQHIGGNQPQH
TRBJ1-3 | TRBV5-4 | ASSSGNTIY
TRBJ2-7 | TRBV9 | ASSGTGGSYEQY
TRBJ1-3 | TRBV7-9 | ASSPNSGNTIY
TRBJ2-7 | TRBV3-1/TRBV3-2 | ASSQGRTGGYEQY
TRBJ2-7 | TRBV6-5 | ASRTGRDRGYEQY
TRBJ2-3 | TRBV5-1 | ASSLATDRVTDTQY
TRBJ2-1 | TRBV25-1 | ASSLPGHISSYNEQF
TRBJ2-2 | TRBV23-1 | ASSQTAFHGELF
TRBJ2-1 | TRBV28 | ASSHRQGYNEQF
TRBJ1-1 | TRBV5-1 | ASSRTGQENTEAF
TRBJ1-3 | TRBV18 | ASSPISGHAGNTIY
TRBJ1-1 | TRBV19 | ASSIGSGGGYVGTEAF